Listed here are 3 T cell receptor beta chains from one sample, sequenced in a study of Ad26.COV2.S vaccination and SARS-CoV-2 variants. Treatment noted: over 15 received Ad26.COV2.S at low or high dose, single or two shots; 5 received placebo; per-sample allocation not given. It was on day 63 after the first vaccine or placebo injection that samples were taken. The repertoire was sequenced with immunoSEQ multiplex PCR; TCRdb's copy has only in-frame clones and lacks some. The sample holds 400,000 to 450,000 clones, around 90% seen once. The sample here was peripheral blood, taken in a trial of Ad26.COV2.S vaccine versus placebo. These receptors were obtained from a person between 18 and 65 years old who received the Ad26.COV2.S COVID-19 vaccine or a placebo.

Regarding this clone: The sample contains more than one DNA sequence encoding this CDR3. The gene calls are TRBV6-2 or TRBV6-3 and TRBJ2-3; unclear D gene. This CDR3 contains 12 residues. CDR1 is MNHEY and CDR2 is SVGEGT in the germline V gene. V was cut by 2 bases and J by 4 bases, with 4 bases left in between. The CDR3 region is CASSYVADTQYF. Here the CDR3 DNA reads TGTGCCAGCAGTTACGTGGCAGATACGCAGTATTTT.

This clone occurred a few times. The gene calls are TRBV7-6 and TRBJ2-7; a weak D match, TRBD2 (5 bases). This CDR3 is 14 amino acids long. Deletions cut 1 base from V and 3 bases from J, with 10 bases between. Germline V gives CDR1 SGHVS, CDR2 FNYEAQ. The CDR3 region is CASSLGTRNYEQYF. CDR3 sequence (DNA): TGTGCCAGCAGCTTAGGTACTAGAAACTACGAGCAGTACTTC.

J is TRBJ2-4 and V is TRBV27; 9 nucleotides line up with TRBD1. The CDR3 covers 17 residues. The J segment lost 0 bases and the V segment lost 6 bases, leaving 9 bases of the junction unmatched. Germline lookup yields CDR1 MNHEY and CDR2 SMNVEV (reference sequence). The CDR3, as DNA: TGTGCCAGCAGCGGGACAGGGCCTACTCTAGCCAAAAACATTCAGTACTTC. It codes for CASSGTGPTLAKNIQYF.